The clone carrying this T cell receptor (beta chain) was detected ten times or more. Its target is unknown. The data belong to a study of regulatory T cells in long-lasting Graves disease. Study findings and constraints: Repertoires from persistent disease leaned toward TRBV28, TRBJ1-2 and TRBJ2-5.

The time point denotes: newly diagnosed GD, antithyroid drugs for less than 3 months. RNA isolated from PBMCs was used to make the TCR library. This CDR3 has 15 amino acids. CDR1 is KGHDR and CDR2 is SFDVKD in the germline V gene. With 5 bases removed from V and 1 base from J, the gap between germline ends came to 11 bases. Sequencing libraries for TCR beta were prepared with iRepertoire HTBI primers and Arm-PCR of CDR3 regions. One entry per CDR3 protein results from TCRdb running MiXCR on the multiplex PCR reads. Among hundreds of thousands of distinct CDR3 sequences listed, around 17% were seen once. A further study also used this sample, focusing on T cells in Graves' hyperthyroidism and ophthalmopathy. That publication notes: The diagnoses drew upon clinical symptoms, serum thyroxine and TRAb, thyroid ultrasound and orbital computed tomography. The HTBI primer set served for first-round RT-PCR of the TCR CDR3. Researchers report that a 13 V-J model separated ophthalmopathy from stable hyperthyroidism.

The chain is built from TRBV24-1 and TRBJ1-5, with D maybe TRBD1 (6 bases). This material consisted of peripheral blood mononuclear cells (PBMCs), taken at new diagnosis, from a patient treated with antithyroid drugs. This TCR came from a woman in her twenties or thirties with Graves disease. The chain's CDR3 is CATSAGTSSNQPQHF. The CDR3, as DNA: TGTGCCACCAGTGCTGGGACAAGCAGCAATCAGCCCCAGCATTTT.